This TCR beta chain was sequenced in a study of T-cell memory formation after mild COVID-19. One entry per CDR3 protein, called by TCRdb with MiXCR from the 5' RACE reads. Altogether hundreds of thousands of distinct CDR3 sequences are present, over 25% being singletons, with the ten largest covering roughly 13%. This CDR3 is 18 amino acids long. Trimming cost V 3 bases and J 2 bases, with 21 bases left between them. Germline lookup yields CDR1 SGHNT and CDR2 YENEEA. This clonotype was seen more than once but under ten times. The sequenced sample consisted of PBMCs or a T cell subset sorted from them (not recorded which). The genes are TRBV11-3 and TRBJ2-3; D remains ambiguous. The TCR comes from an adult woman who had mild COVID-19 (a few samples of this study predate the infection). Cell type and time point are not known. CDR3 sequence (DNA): TGTGCCAGCAGCTTCCCCCGGAGAGAACCACTTGTCACAGATACGCAGTATTTT. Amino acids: CASSFPRREPLVTDTQYF.